This entry describes one TCR beta chain. Antigen unknown. Regarding time point: proximal margin of the surgical specimen (macroscopically non-inflamed). The record originates from a study of T cell repertoires in ileal Crohn's disease. Study-wide background: 35% were active smokers at surgery; median disease duration was roughly 8 years. From the resection specimen's proximal margin, biopsies were taken as MI. General observations from the study: Mucosal expansions were suggested to be mainly CD8 T cells.

Method: immunoSEQ multiplex PCR; TCRdb's copy keeps in-frame clones and lacks some. The table lists just over 2,000 clones, 80% of them singletons. Germline V lookup: CDR1 SGDLS, CDR2 YYNGEE. V lost 0 bases, J lost 2 bases, and 9 bases lay in between. CDR3 length equals 14 residues. Sequenced sample: ileal tissue. V gene TRBV9 combines with J gene TRBJ2-7; TRBD2 might be the D (6 bases). This clonotype was obtained from an adult with Crohn's disease. The CDR3 is CASSVGWEAYEQYF. Here the CDR3 DNA reads TGTGCCAGCAGCGTAGGTTGGGAGGCCTACGAGCAGTACTTC.